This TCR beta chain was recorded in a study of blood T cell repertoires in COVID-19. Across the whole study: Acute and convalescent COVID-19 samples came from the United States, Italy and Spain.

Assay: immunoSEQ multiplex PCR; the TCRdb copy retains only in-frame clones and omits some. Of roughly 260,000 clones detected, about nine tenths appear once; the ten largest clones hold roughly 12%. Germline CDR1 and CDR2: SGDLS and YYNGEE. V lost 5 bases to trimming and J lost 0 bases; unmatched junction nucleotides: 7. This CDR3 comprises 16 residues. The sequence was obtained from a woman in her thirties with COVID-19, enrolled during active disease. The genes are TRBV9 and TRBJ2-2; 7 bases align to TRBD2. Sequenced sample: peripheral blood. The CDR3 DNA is TGTGCCAGCAGTGGGACCGGGAGGACGAACACCGGGGAGCTGTTTTTT. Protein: CASSGTGRTNTGELFF.